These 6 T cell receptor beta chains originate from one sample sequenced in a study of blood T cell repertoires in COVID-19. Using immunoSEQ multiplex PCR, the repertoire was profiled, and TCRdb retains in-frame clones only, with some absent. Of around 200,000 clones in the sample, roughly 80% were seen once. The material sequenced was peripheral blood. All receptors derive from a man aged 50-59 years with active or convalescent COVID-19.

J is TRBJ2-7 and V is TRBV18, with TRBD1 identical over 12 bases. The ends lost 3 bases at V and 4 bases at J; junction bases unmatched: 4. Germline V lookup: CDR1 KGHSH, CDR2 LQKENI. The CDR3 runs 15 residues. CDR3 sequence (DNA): TGTGCCAGCTCACCCCGGGGACAGGGGGCTTACGAGCAGTACTTC. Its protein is CASSPRGQGAYEQYF.

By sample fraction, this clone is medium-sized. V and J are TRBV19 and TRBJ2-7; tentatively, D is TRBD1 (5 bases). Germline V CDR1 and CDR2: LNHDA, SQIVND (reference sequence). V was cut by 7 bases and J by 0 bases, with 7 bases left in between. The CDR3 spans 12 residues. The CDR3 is CASMDNSYEQYF. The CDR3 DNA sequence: TGTGCCAGTATGGACAACTCCTACGAGCAGTACTTC.

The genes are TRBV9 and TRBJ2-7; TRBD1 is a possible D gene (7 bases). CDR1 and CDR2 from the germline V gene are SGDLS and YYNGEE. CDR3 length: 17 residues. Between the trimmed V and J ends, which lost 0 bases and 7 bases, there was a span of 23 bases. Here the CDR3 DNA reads TGTGCCAGCAGCGTAGGGGCCTCGCGGGACAGCCGTCGGGAGCAGTACTTC. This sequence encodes CASSVGASRDSRREQYF.

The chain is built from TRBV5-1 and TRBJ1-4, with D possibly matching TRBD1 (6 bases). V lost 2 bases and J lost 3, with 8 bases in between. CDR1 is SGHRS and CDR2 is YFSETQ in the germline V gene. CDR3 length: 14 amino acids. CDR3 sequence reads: CASSFRGANEKLFF. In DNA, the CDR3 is TGCGCCAGCAGCTTCAGGGGTGCTAATGAAAAACTGTTTTTT.

CDR3 DNA: TGTGCCAGCAGCCAACCGTCGACCGGGAAAGAAGCTTTCTTT. Encoded protein: CASSQPSTGKEAFF. The J gene is TRBJ1-1, the V gene TRBV3-1 (or the pseudogene TRBV3-2); D is unresolved. The germline V gene has CDR1 LGHDT and CDR2 YNNKEL (reference sequence). The CDR3 totals 14 residues. V was clipped by 2 bases and J by 8 bases, with 15 bases between them.

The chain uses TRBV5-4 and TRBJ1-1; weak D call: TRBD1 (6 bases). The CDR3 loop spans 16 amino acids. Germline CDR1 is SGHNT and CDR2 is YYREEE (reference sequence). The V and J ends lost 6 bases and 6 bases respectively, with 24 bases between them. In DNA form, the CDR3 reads TGTGCCAGCACCGTTGAGTCGGTGTGGGGGCAATCTGAAGCTTTCTTT. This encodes CASTVESVWGQSEAFF.